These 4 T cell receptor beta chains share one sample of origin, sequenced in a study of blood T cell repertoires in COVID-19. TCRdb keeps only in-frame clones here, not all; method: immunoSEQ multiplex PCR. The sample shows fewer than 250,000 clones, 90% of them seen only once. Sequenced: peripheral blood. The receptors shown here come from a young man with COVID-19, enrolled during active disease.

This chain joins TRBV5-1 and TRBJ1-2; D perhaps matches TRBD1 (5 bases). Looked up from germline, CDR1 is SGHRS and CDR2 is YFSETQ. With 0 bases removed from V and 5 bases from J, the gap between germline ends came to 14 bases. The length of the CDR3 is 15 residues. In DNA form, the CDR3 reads TGCGCCAGCAGCTTGGTTCCAGGGATGAGGTATGGCTACACCTTC. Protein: CASSLVPGMRYGYTF.

The CDR3 sequence: CASSLAQLYNEQFF. The CDR3 DNA sequence: TGTGCCAGCAGCTTAGCACAGCTATACAATGAGCAGTTCTTC. The chain recombines TRBV7-9 with TRBJ2-1; no definite D call. V lost 0 bases, J lost 4 bases, and 7 bases lay in between. The length of the CDR3 is 14 residues. In germline, CDR1 is SEHNR, CDR2 FQNEAQ (reference sequence).

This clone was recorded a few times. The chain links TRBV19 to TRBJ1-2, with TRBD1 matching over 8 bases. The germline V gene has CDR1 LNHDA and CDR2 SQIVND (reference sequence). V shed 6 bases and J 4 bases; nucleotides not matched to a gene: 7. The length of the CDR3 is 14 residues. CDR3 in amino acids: CASSDRGPVYGYTF. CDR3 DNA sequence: TGTGCCAGTAGCGACAGGGGCCCCGTCTATGGCTACACCTTC. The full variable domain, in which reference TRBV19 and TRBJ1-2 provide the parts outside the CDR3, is DGGITQSPKYLFRKEGQNVTLSCEQNLNHDAMYWYRQDPGQGLRLIYYSQIVNDFQKGDIAEGYSVSREKKESFPLTVTSAQKNPTAFYLCASSDRGPVYGYTFGSGTRLTVV.

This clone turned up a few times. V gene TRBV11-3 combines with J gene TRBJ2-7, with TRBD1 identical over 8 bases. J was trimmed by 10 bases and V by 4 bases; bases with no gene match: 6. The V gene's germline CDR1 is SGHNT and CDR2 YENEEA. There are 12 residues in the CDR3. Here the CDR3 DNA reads TGTGCCAGCAGCTCCCAACAGGGGGAACAGTACTTC. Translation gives CASSSQQGEQYF. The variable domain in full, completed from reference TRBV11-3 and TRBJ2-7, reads EAGVVQSPRYKIIEKKQPVAFWCNPISGHNTLYWYLQNLGQGPELLIRYENEEAVDDSQLPKDRFSAERLKGVDSTLKIQPAELGDSAVYLCASSSQQGEQYFGPGTRLTVT.